Many counts were recorded for the clone carrying this T cell receptor (beta chain). The data were taken from a study of blood T cell repertoires in COVID-19. CDR1 and CDR2 (germline): SQVTM, ANQGSEA. The CDR3 consists of 13 residues. J lost 1 base, V lost 6 bases, and 3 bases had no gene match. Measured with immunoSEQ multiplex PCR; TCRdb has only the in-frame clones, and not every one. The table includes a few hundred thousand clones, 75% to 90% detected once. The age range of participants was 18 to 89 years, with residence in 20 to 25 US areas. The sequence was obtained from a man in his forties or fifties who had recovered from COVID-19. The sequencing sample was made of PBMCs or T cells enriched from blood (not recorded which). V usage is TRBV29-1 and J usage is TRBJ1-2, with 9 positions matching TRBD1. Here the CDR3 reads CSVRTGVNYGYTF. In DNA, the CDR3 is TGCAGCGTCCGGACAGGGGTTAACTATGGCTACACCTTC.